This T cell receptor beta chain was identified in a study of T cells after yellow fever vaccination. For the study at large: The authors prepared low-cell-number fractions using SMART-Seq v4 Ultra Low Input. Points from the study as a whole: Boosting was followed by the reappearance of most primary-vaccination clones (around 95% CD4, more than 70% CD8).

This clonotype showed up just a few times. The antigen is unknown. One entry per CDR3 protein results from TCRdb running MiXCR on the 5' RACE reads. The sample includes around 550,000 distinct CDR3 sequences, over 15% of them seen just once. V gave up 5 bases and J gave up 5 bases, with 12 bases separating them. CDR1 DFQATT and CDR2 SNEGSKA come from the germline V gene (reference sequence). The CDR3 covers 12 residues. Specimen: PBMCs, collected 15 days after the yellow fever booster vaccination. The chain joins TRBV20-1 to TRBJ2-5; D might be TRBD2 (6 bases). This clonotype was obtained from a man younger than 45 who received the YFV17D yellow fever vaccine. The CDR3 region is CSAWGVHETQYF. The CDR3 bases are TGCAGTGCTTGGGGGGTTCATGAGACCCAGTACTTC.